This T cell receptor (beta chain) was captured in a study of control samples from healthy donors and cancer patients. Germline values: CDR1 SGDLS, CDR2 YYNGEE. V shed 3 bases and J shed 2 bases, with 12 bases lying between them. The CDR3 has 15 amino acids. TCRdb's copy holds only in-frame clones and misses some; the assay was immunoSEQ multiplex PCR. Altogether about 410,000 clones are present, 90% being singletons, with the ten largest covering over 5.5%. The V gene is TRBV9, the J gene TRBJ2-1; perhaps D is TRBD1 or TRBD2 (5 bases each). The sample taken for sequencing was PBMCs. The receptor's source is a man in his forties with head and neck cancer. The CDR3: CASSAGTAAYNEQFF. DNA for the CDR3: TGTGCCAGCAGCGCCGGGACGGCGGCCTACAATGAGCAGTTCTTC.